The 22 T cell receptor beta chains in this list originate from one sample, sequenced in a study of shared clonotypes between healthy human individuals (dated by TCRdb to between 2020 and 2021). Library preparation used the immunoSEQ multiplex PCR assay. This immuneACCESS table, as held by TCRdb, lists in-frame sequences with V and J called but not all clones. Of the missing ones, under half trace to an unresolved V gene in checked studies; the others have no known cause. The table for this sample lists approximately 500,000 clones; about 79% of them were counted only once. The ten largest make up 12% of the sample. Sequencing was carried out using PBMCs. These receptors all stem from a woman aged 40-49 years in good health. Some clones in this sample may be carry-over from other donors' samples.

The gene calls are TRBV7-2 and TRBJ2-7; D call uncertain. Per the germline V gene, CDR1 is SGHTA and CDR2 is FQGNSA. This CDR3 region has 13 residues. Trimming removed 2 bases from V and 1 base from J, with 6 bases in between. This CDR3 reads CASSLWVSYEQYF. CDR3 nucleotides: TGTGCCAGCAGCTTATGGGTTTCCTACGAGCAGTACTTC.

Comments on this clone: At one boundary the junction diverges from the germline segment, which might be a read error. The chain combines TRBV7-7 with TRBJ2-1; 15 positions match TRBD2. Germline V gene lookup returns CDR1 SSHAT and CDR2 FNYEAQ (reference sequence). This CDR3 has 15 amino acids. CDR3 sequence reads: CASSPGLAGGDEQFF. CDR3 DNA: TGTGCTAGCAGCCCAGGACTAGCGGGAGGGGATGAGCAGTTCTTC.

The chain recombines TRBV15 with TRBJ2-1; 8 bases map to TRBD2. This CDR3 contains 16 residues. After removal of 4 bases from V and 2 bases from J, the junction contained 7 bases not matched to a gene. In germline, CDR1 is LNHNV, CDR2 YYDKDF (reference sequence). The CDR3 region has the DNA TGTGCCACCAGCATTTTAGCGGGAACCGCCTACAATGAGCAGTTCTTC. It encodes CATSILAGTAYNEQFF.

The chain recombines TRBV7-2 with TRBJ2-2; TRBD2 aligns across 7 bases. The CDR3 is 16 residues long. V lost 5 bases to trimming and J lost 5 bases; unmatched junction nucleotides: 11. Germline CDR1 SGHTA, CDR2 FQGNSA. CDR3 sequence reads: CASSLARLALTGELFF. The DNA for the CDR3 is TGTGCCAGCAGCCTGGCAAGACTAGCACTGACCGGGGAGCTGTTTTTT.

This clone was recorded once. J is TRBJ1-2 and V is TRBV19; D gene unclear. The CDR3 has 13 residues. Germline loops: CDR1 LNHDA, CDR2 SQIVND (reference sequence). V gave up 7 bases and J gave up 2 bases, with 11 bases separating them. The CDR3 is CASMGNRNYGYTF. The CDR3 nucleotides are TGTGCCAGTATGGGTAACCGGAACTATGGCTACACCTTC. Supplemented by reference TRBV19 and TRBJ1-2, the full variable domain reads DGGITQSPKYLFRKEGQNVTLSCEQNLNHDAMYWYRQDPGQGLRLIYYSQIVNDFQKGDIAEGYSVSREKKESFPLTVTSAQKNPTAFYLCASMGNRNYGYTFGSGTRLTVV.

The J gene is TRBJ2-1, the V gene TRBV7-3, with 10 bases matching TRBD2. This CDR3 spans 14 amino acids. CDR1 and CDR2 (germline): SGHTA, FQGTGA. The J segment lost 7 bases and the V segment lost 1 base, leaving 1 base of the junction unmatched. CDR3 amino acids: CASSLNSGGNEQFF. The CDR3 bases are TGTGCCAGCAGCTTAAATAGCGGGGGGAATGAGCAGTTCTTC.

This clone appeared once. The chain is built from TRBV7-3 and TRBJ2-3, with 14 bases matching TRBD2. This CDR3 comprises 15 residues. The V segment lost 2 bases and the J segment 7 bases; nucleotides outside the gene matches: 2. In germline, CDR1 is SGHTA, CDR2 FQGTGA. CDR3 nucleotides: TGTGCCAGCAGCTTAGGGACTAGCGGGAGTTATACGCAGTATTTT. Translation: CASSLGTSGSYTQYF.

The genes are TRBV9 and TRBJ2-1, with a possible D match to TRBD2 (5 bases). The germline V gene has CDR1 SGDLS and CDR2 YYNGEE. Trimming stripped 0 bases from V and 6 bases from J, with 16 bases between. This CDR3 has 16 amino acids. The CDR3 loop is CASSVDLGARFNEQFF. The CDR3 DNA sequence: TGTGCCAGCAGCGTAGATCTGGGAGCCAGGTTCAATGAGCAGTTCTTC.

The genes are TRBV5-8 and TRBJ2-1; D unresolved. Trimming took 2 bases from V and 0 from J, leaving 6 bases between them. The V gene's germline CDR1 is SGHTS and CDR2 YDEGEE. This CDR3 is built from 14 residues. The CDR3 protein is CASSFKRSYNEQFF. CDR3 coding DNA: TGTGCCAGCAGCTTCAAACGCTCCTACAATGAGCAGTTCTTC.

This chain connects TRBV19 to TRBJ1-3; D unresolved. Germline-derived CDR1 and CDR2 are LNHDA and SQIVND (reference sequence). V lost 3 bases to trimming and J lost 8 bases, with 8 bases between them. The CDR3 runs 12 residues. CDR3 in amino acids: CASSMNRDTIYF. The CDR3 DNA sequence: TGTGCCAGTAGTATGAATCGGGACACCATATATTTT.

Concerning this clone itself: Other DNA variants within this sample encode the same CDR3. The V gene is TRBV5-1, the J gene TRBJ2-5; 13 nucleotides align to TRBD2. This CDR3 has 15 amino acids. The V gene end was trimmed by 2 bases and the J gene end by 5 bases; junction bases not matched to a gene: 3. CDR1 and CDR2 (germline): SGHRS, YFSETQ. This chain's CDR3 is CASSLGLAGVETQYF. The CDR3 nucleotides are TGCGCCAGCAGCTTAGGACTAGCGGGAGTGGAGACCCAGTACTTC.

The CDR3 nucleotides read TGTGCCAGCAGCTTTCAGACAGGAGGGGTGAACACTGAAGCTTTCTTT. Translated, it gives CASSFQTGGVNTEAFF. V and J are TRBV5-4 and TRBJ1-1, with D perhaps TRBD1 (6 bases). This CDR3 spans 16 amino acids. CDR1 and CDR2 (germline): SGHNT, YYREEE (reference sequence). The V end lost 2 bases, the J end lost 0 bases, and 14 bases lay between the germline ends.

The chain carries TRBV6-6 and TRBJ1-2; 10 bases align to TRBD1. V lost 6 bases and J lost 4; bases outside the gene matches: 11. Germline V gene lookup returns CDR1 MNHNY and CDR2 SVGAGI (reference sequence). This CDR3 is 16 amino acids long. The CDR3 coding sequence is TGTGCCAGCAGGCCTACGCCGGGACAGGGGAGCTATGGCTACACCTTC. Translation gives CASRPTPGQGSYGYTF.

The chain has TRBV11-2 and TRBJ2-7, with 11 bases identical to TRBD2. The CDR3 is 14 residues long. Germline V lookup: CDR1 SGHAT, CDR2 FQNNGV. The J segment lost 4 bases and the V segment lost 3 bases, leaving 2 bases of the junction unmatched. The DNA of the CDR3 is TGTGCCAGCAGCTTCGGACTAGCGGGTTACGAGCAGTACTTC. Protein: CASSFGLAGYEQYF.

The rearrangement links TRBV4-1 to TRBJ2-1, with 9 bases fitting TRBD2. From germline, CDR1 is MGHRA and CDR2 YSYEKL. This CDR3 has 17 residues. The trim removed 7 bases at V and 5 bases at J, leaving 15 bases unmatched. CDR3 nucleotides: TGCGCCAGCAAACCCTCGTTAGGTAGCGGGGGTAACAATGAGCAGTTCTTC. The encoded protein is CASKPSLGSGGNNEQFF.

The chain uses TRBV28 and TRBJ2-1; 10 nucleotides align to TRBD1. Per the germline V gene, CDR1 is MDHEN and CDR2 is SYDVKM. CDR3 size: 12 residues. Trimming at V came to 7 bases and at J to 12 bases, leaving 6 bases not matched to a gene. The CDR3 nucleotides are TGTGCCAGCAATGCGGGGGACAGGGGGCAGTTCTTC. As protein: CASNAGDRGQFF.

The V and J genes are TRBV25-1 and TRBJ2-2; D unresolved. Germline V lookup: CDR1 MGHDK, CDR2 SYGVNS. The CDR3 runs 11 residues. V was cut by 2 bases and J by 7 bases, with 2 bases left in between. CDR3 bases: TGTGCCAGCAGTGAAGACGGGGAGCTGTTTTTT. It translates to CASSEDGELFF.

This chain links TRBV30 with TRBJ1-1; D unresolved. Trimming removed 4 bases at V and 4 bases at J, with 16 bases between. CDR1 is GTSNPN and CDR2 is SVGIG in the germline V gene (reference sequence). This CDR3 has 14 amino acids. The CDR3 coding sequence is TGTGCCTGGACCCAGATATGGGAGGGCACTGAAGCTTTCTTT. This translates into CAWTQIWEGTEAFF.

V gene TRBV27 combines with J gene TRBJ2-5; D uncertain. V shed 3 bases and J shed 5 bases, with 10 bases lying between them. Per germline, CDR1 MNHEY and CDR2 SMNVEV (reference sequence). The CDR3 is 13 residues long. CDR3 in DNA: TGTGCCAGCAGTTTCCGGCAACTGGAGACCCAGTACTTC. It yields the protein CASSFRQLETQYF.

The chain couples TRBV27 to TRBJ2-5; D uncertain. Trimming shortened V by 8 bases and J by 2 bases, and 12 bases separated the two germline ends. Germline-derived CDR1 and CDR2 are MNHEY and SMNVEV (reference sequence). The CDR3 runs 13 residues. Here the CDR3 reads CASAPVGQETQYF. The CDR3 DNA follows: TGTGCCAGCGCACCGGTGGGGCAAGAGACCCAGTACTTC.

This clone was detected a few times. V is TRBV19 and J is TRBJ1-5; TRBD1 aligns across 10 bases. The CDR3 covers 14 residues. V was pared by 6 bases and J by 7 bases, with 6 bases of the junction left unmatched. CDR1 is LNHDA and CDR2 is SQIVND in the germline V gene (reference sequence). Here the CDR3 reads CASRLTGGVQPQHF. CDR3 DNA: TGTGCCAGTAGGTTGACAGGGGGCGTCCAGCCCCAGCATTTT. The full variable domain, its missing parts supplied by reference TRBV19 and TRBJ1-5, is DGGITQSPKYLFRKEGQNVTLSCEQNLNHDAMYWYRQDPGQGLRLIYYSQIVNDFQKGDIAEGYSVSREKKESFPLTVTSAQKNPTAFYLCASRLTGGVQPQHFGDGTRLSIL.

The V call is TRBV25-1, the J call TRBJ2-7; 7 nucleotides match TRBD1. Germline assignment: CDR1 MGHDK and CDR2 SYGVNS. This CDR3 contains 16 residues. V lost 5 bases, J lost 5 bases, and 15 bases stayed unmatched. The chain's CDR3 is CASSTLGATGKDEQYF. The CDR3 coding sequence is TGTGCCAGCAGTACCCTTGGGGCGACAGGGAAGGACGAGCAGTACTTC.